This record concerns one T cell receptor (beta chain) sequence. This clonotype was recorded at least ten times. Its antigen is still unknown. No much larger clone is present one base from it, and per-base qualities are unavailable. The source of the sample is a study of CD8+CD57+ T cells in acquired aplastic anemia (dated by TCRdb to the late 2010s). A note on the overall study: On average, sorted CD4+ and CD8+ cells yielded 3.2 ug of extracted DNA, with a range of about 0.19 to 30 ug. An average of approximately 10 million reads for CD4+ cells and approximately 11 million reads for CD8+ cells was obtained from healthy donor samples. The full study reports these points: CD8+ Simpson's diversity did not differ significantly between patients and healthy controls (P=0.060). Twenty-nine CD8+ CDR3 sequences were found to be shared between patients and controls, but these sequences appeared to be highly expressed in patients and within the immunodominant clones of the patients.

As encoded in the germline V gene (reference sequence), CDR1 is SGHKS while CDR2 is YYEKEE. The CDR3, cysteine through phenylalanine, is 16 amino acids long. The retained sequence is limited to the CDR3, 48 bases, with the frame set at the first base. Trimming at the junction amounts to 0 bases on V and 6 bases on J, and the germline ends lie 16 bases apart. Profiling of TCR beta VDJ combinations and CDR3 sequences used genomic DNA as the template. An Illumina HiSeq 2000 was the platform used for TCR repertoire sequencing. Concerning the study's data processing: TRBV/TRBJ rearrangement plots, CDR3 size and DJ length profiles, and Simpson's diversity index were used to evaluate the repertoires. The most abundant DNA sequence in the deep sequencing data was defined as the immunodominant clone. CDR3 amino acid sequences were screened for sharing across subjects and were compared with published repertoires and the VDJdb database. The public reads were reanalyzed by TCRdb: fastp trimming at Q25, MiXCR alignment, in-frame beta chains only. A single entry per CDR3 protein holds the most common genes and DNA from its merged rows. TCRdb's processing, not the study's, gives the V and J calls here. The sample includes 150,000 to 200,000 distinct CDR3 sequences, with under 55% observed a single time. The top ten clones comprise about 2.9% of the sample.

The study deep-sequenced TCR repertoires of sorted CD4+ and CD8+ blood T cells from severe aplastic anemia patients and healthy subjects. Ficoll-Paque density gradient centrifugation was used to isolate peripheral blood mononuclear cells. Before DNA extraction, CD4+ and CD8+ T cells were sorted with FACS or magnetic beads. The sequenced sample consisted of sorted CD4+, CD8+, or CD8+CD57+ T cells (not recorded which) from PBMCs. This clonotype was obtained from a human donor in good health. Recombination linked TRBV5-5 to TRBJ1-5, with TRBD1 perhaps the D gene, on 6 matching bases. CDR3 loop: CASSLVSGALSQPQHF. DNA sequence: TGTGCCAGCAGCTTGGTGTCGGGGGCGCTGAGTCAGCCCCAGCATTTT.